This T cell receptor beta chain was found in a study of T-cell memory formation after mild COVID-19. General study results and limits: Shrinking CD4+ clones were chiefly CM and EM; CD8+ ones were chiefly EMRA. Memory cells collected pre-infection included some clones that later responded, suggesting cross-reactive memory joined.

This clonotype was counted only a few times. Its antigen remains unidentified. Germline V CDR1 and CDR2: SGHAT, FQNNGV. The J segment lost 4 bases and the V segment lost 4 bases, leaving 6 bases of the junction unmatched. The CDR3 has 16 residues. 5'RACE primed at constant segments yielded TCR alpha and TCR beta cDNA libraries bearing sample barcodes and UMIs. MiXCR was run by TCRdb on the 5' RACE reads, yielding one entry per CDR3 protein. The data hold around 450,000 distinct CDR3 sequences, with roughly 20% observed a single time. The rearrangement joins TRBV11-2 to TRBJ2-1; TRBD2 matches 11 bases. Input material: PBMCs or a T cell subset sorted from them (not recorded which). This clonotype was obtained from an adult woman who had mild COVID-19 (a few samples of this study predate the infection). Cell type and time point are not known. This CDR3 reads CASSSISGRGYNEQFF. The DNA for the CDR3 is TGTGCCAGCAGCTCGATTAGCGGGAGGGGTTACAATGAGCAGTTCTTC.